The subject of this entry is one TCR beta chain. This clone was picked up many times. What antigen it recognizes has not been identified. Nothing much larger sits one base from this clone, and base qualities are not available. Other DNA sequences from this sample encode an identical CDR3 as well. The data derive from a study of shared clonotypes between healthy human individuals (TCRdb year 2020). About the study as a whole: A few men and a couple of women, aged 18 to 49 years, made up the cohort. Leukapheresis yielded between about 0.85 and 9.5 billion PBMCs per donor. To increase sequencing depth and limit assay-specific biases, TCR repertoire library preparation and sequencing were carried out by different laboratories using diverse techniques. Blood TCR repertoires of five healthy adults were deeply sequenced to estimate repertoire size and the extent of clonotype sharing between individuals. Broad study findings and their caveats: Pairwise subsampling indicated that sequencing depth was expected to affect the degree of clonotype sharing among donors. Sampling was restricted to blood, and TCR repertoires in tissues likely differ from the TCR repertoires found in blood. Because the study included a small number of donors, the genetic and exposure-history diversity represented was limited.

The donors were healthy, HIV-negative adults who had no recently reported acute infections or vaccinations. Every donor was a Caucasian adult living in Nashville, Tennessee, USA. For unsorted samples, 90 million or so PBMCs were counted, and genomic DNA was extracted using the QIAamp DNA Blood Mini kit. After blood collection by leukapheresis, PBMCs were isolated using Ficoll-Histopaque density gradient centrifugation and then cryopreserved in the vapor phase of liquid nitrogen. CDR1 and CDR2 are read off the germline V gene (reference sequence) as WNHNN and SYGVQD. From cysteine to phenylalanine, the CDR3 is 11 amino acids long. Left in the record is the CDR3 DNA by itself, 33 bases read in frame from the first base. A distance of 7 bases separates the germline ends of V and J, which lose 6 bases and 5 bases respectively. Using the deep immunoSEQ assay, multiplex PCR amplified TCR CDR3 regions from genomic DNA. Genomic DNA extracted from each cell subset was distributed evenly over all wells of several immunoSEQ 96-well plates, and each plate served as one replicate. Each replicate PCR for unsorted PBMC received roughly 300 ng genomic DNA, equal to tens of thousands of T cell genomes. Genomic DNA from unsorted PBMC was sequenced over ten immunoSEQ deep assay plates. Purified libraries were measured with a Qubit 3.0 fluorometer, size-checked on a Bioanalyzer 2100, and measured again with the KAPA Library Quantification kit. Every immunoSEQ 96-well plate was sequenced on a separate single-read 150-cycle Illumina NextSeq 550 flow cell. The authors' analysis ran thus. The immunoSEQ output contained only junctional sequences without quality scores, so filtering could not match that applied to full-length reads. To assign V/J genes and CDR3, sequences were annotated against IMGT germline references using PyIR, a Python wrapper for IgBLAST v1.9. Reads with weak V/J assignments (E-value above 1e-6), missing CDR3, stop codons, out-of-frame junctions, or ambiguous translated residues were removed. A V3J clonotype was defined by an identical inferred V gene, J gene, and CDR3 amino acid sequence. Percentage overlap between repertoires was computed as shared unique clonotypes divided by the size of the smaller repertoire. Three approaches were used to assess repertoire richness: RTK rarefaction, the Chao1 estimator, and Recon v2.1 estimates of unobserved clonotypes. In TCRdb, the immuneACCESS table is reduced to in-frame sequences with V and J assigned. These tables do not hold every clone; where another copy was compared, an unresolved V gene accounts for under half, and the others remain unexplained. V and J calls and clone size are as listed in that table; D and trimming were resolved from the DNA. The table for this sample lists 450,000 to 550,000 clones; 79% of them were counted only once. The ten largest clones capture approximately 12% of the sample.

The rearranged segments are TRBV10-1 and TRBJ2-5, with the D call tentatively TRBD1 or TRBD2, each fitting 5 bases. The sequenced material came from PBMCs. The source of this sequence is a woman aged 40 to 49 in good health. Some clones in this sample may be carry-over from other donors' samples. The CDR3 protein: CASSEGETQYF. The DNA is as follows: TGCGCCAGCAGCGAGGGGGAGACCCAGTACTTC.